Described below is a single T cell receptor (beta chain) sequence and its context. Its antigen is undetermined. This sample is drawn from a study of T cell responses to AZD1222 COVID-19 vaccine. The V gene end was trimmed by 3 bases and the J gene end by 5 bases; junction bases not matched to a gene: 10. CDR1 SGDLS and CDR2 YYNGEE come from the germline V gene. The CDR3 has 15 residues. The table came from immunoSEQ multiplex PCR; TCRdb's copy has only in-frame clones and leaves some out. The sample holds about 150,000 clones, about 83% seen once. Study results and limitations: The reported proportion of spike-specific TCRs targeting unmutated variant regions was nearly half. The sample set comprised mostly white British donors with more females, and clonal diversity was possibly underestimated. Compared with day 0, the breadth and depth of the Spike-specific TCR repertoire rose significantly after two doses of AZD1222.

The sequenced sample was peripheral blood, obtained 28 days after the second AZD1222 dose. The origin of this receptor is an adult who received the AZD1222 COVID-19 vaccine. The rearrangement links TRBV9 to TRBJ2-7; 8 bases fit TRBD1. This chain's CDR3 is CASSAVGQGGNEQYF. The CDR3 region has the DNA TGTGCCAGCAGCGCTGTCGGACAGGGAGGTAACGAGCAGTACTTC. The full variable domain, in which reference TRBV9 and TRBJ2-7 provide the parts outside the CDR3, is DSGVTQTPKHLITATGQRVTLRCSPRSGDLSVYWYQQSLDQGLQFLIQYYNGEERAKGNILERFSAQQFPDLHSELNLSSLELGDSALYFCASSAVGQGGNEQYFGPGTRLTVT.